The present TCR beta chain was sequenced within a study of shared clonotypes between healthy human individuals. Study background: The cohort had two women and three men, ages 18 to 49.

The CDR3 runs 16 residues. CDR1 is SGHAT, CDR2 FQNNGV, per germline. V was pared by 5 bases and J by 7 bases, with 13 bases of the junction left unmatched. Libraries were prepared by immunoSEQ multiplex PCR; TCRdb keeps only in-frame clonotypes and omits some of them. The data show about 2.4 million clones, over 85% seen once. What was sequenced was naive CD4+ T cells from PBMCs. Stated subset: CD45RA+ positively selected. This clonotype was obtained from a man between 18 and 35 years old in good health. Some clones in this sample may be carry-over from other donors' samples. The chain joins TRBV11-2 to TRBJ2-1; TRBD2 matches 8 bases. CDR3 protein: CASSPAYSGRGNEQFF. CDR3 nucleotide sequence: TGTGCCAGCAGCCCCGCGTACAGCGGGAGAGGAAATGAGCAGTTCTTC. Full variable domain (missing parts from reference TRBV11-2 and TRBJ2-1): EAGVAQSPRYKIIEKRQSVAFWCNPISGHATLYWYQQILGQGPKLLIQFQNNGVVDDSQLPKDRFSAERLKGVDSTLKIQPAKLEDSAVYLCASSPAYSGRGNEQFFGPGTRLTVL.